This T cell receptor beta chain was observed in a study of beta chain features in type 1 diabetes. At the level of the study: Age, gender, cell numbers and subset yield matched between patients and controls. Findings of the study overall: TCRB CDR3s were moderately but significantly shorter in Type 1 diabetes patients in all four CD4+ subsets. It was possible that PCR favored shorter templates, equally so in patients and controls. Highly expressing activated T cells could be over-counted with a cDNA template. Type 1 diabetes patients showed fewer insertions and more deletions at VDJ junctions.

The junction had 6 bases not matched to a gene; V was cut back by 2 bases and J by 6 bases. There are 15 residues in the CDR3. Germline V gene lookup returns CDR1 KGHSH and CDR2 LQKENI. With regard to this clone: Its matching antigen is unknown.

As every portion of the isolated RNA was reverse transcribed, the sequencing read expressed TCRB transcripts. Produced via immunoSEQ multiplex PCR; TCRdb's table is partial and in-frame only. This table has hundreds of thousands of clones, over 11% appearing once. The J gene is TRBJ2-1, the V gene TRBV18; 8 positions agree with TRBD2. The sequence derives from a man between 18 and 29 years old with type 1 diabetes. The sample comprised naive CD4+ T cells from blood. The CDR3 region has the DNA TGTGCCAGCTCACCAGGGGGACTAGAGTTCAATGAGCAGTTCTTC. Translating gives CASSPGGLEFNEQFF.